Each of the 30 T cell receptor beta chains below was sequenced from the same sample in a study of memory CD4+ T cells and cytomegalovirus serostatus. Assay used: immunoSEQ multiplex PCR; TCRdb lists only in-frame clones, some missing. The profile shows 45,000 to 65,000 clones, over 75% of them singletons. Single viable CD3+CD4+CD8-CD45RO+ cells were sorted as the memory CD4+ T cells. Sequenced: memory CD4+ T cells from blood. The receptors stem from an adult in good health and CMV-seronegative.

This sequence joins TRBV13 and TRBJ1-2; D possibly corresponds to TRBD1 (6 bases). The germline V gene has CDR1 PRHDT and CDR2 FYEKMQ (reference sequence). V was trimmed by 3 bases and J by 0 bases, leaving 8 bases between them. This CDR3 comprises 14 residues. CDR3 protein: CASSLDRSNYGYTF. The CDR3 DNA reads as TGTGCCAGCAGCTTGGACAGATCTAACTATGGCTACACCTTC. The full variable domain, completed using reference TRBV13 and TRBJ1-2, is AAGVIQSPRHLIKEKRETATLKCYPIPRHDTVYWYQQGPGQDPQFLISFYEKMQSDKGSIPDRFSAQQFSDYHSELNMSSLELGDSALYFCASSLDRSNYGYTFGSGTRLTVV.

The CDR3 here is CASTLPRETQYF. The CDR3 region has the DNA TGTGCCAGCACCCTCCCCCGAGAGACCCAGTACTTC. V usage is TRBV7-8 and J usage is TRBJ2-5; D is ambiguous. The CDR3 length is 12 residues. Germline V gene data show CDR1 as SGHVS and CDR2 as FQNEAQ. Trimming pared 7 bases from V and 4 bases from J, leaving 10 bases between.

The chain employs TRBV19 and TRBJ2-2, with 7 bases fitting TRBD1. Trimming at V came to 10 bases and at J to 5 bases, leaving 13 bases not matched to a gene. Germline loops: CDR1 LNHDA, CDR2 SQIVND (reference sequence). CDR3 size: 15 residues. The CDR3, as DNA: TGTGCCACCAAACCGGACAGGTCTCTGACCGGGGAGCTGTTTTTT. Translated, it gives CATKPDRSLTGELFF.

This clone has more than one count but fewer than ten. V gene TRBV10-3 combines with J gene TRBJ1-6; D might be TRBD1 (6 bases). The V end was cut by 4 bases, the J end by 7 bases, with 14 bases between. The germline V gene encodes CDR1 ENHRY and CDR2 SYGVKD. The CDR3 is 15 amino acids. The CDR3 nucleotides are TGTGCCATCAGTGGGGAGACAGGAAAGAATTCACCCCTCCACTTT. Translating gives CAISGETGKNSPLHF.

The chain carries TRBV2 and TRBJ1-5; no firm D call. This CDR3 has 13 residues. Germline-derived CDR1 and CDR2 are SNHLY and FYNNEI. Trimming removed 4 bases from V and 1 base from J, with 5 bases in between. The CDR3 DNA sequence: TGTGCCAGCAGTGTACAGAGCAATCAGCCCCAGCATTTT. Protein product: CASSVQSNQPQHF.

The chain employs TRBV6-6 and TRBJ1-1; possibly TRBD1 for D (6 bases). Trimming pared 7 bases from V and 6 bases from J, leaving 18 bases between. Germline CDR1 and CDR2: MNHNY and SVGAGI (reference sequence). The CDR3 loop spans 14 amino acids. As DNA, the CDR3 is TGTGCCAGCACCGCGACAGGCGGGATCGCTGAAGCTTTCTTT. It is translated as CASTATGGIAEAFF.

CDR3 nucleotides: TGTGCCAGCAGCTTCTGGGTTTCTGGGGCCAACGTCCTGACTTTC. As protein: CASSFWVSGANVLTF. This chain connects TRBV7-9 to TRBJ2-6, with no clear D. Germline V gene sequence: CDR1 SEHNR, CDR2 FQNEAQ (reference sequence). The CDR3 has 15 amino acids. V lost 3 bases and J lost 1, with 7 bases in between.

This chain connects TRBV5-6 to TRBJ2-5; 11 bases are a match to TRBD1. Germline CDR1 reads SGHDT; CDR2 reads YYEEEE. There are 15 residues in the CDR3. The trim removed 3 bases at V and 5 bases at J, leaving 6 bases unmatched. The CDR3 is CASSSGQGAIETQYF. CDR3 in DNA: TGTGCCAGCAGCTCCGGACAGGGGGCGATTGAGACCCAGTACTTC.

V and J are TRBV5-4 and TRBJ2-3; possibly TRBD1 for D (6 bases). Trimming cost V 0 bases and J 5 bases, with 10 bases left between them. This CDR3 is 14 amino acids long. Germline V gene lookup returns CDR1 SGHNT and CDR2 YYREEE (reference sequence). The CDR3 loop is CASSLVQGQDTQYF. The CDR3, as DNA: TGTGCCAGCAGCTTGGTACAGGGCCAAGATACGCAGTATTTT. Full variable domain (remainder filled in from reference TRBV5-4 and TRBJ2-3): ETGVTQSPTHLIKTRGQQVTLRCSSQSGHNTVSWYQQALGQGPQFIFQYYREEENGRGNFPPRFSGLQFPNYSSELNVNALELDDSALYLCASSLVQGQDTQYFGPGTRLTVL.

The chain employs TRBV27 and TRBJ1-5; D is perhaps TRBD1 (5 bases). Per the germline V gene, CDR1 is MNHEY and CDR2 is SMNVEV (reference sequence). Trimming removed 4 bases from V and 6 bases from J, with 13 bases in between. This CDR3 contains 14 residues. The DNA of the CDR3 is TGTGCCAGCAGTTATAGGGACGGCGGTCAGCCCCAGCATTTT. Translation: CASSYRDGGQPQHF.

On this clone: A junction boundary mismatches the germline segment, possibly from a read error. The chain links TRBV30 to TRBJ1-6, with D maybe TRBD1 (6 bases). Per the germline V gene, CDR1 is GTSNPN and CDR2 is SVGIG (reference sequence). The length of the CDR3 is 15 residues. The CDR3, as DNA: TGTGCCTGGAGGATGGGACAAAGAAGACCTTCAGCCCTCCACTTT. Its protein product is CAWRMGQRRPSALHF. The full variable domain, its missing parts supplied by reference TRBV30 and TRBJ1-6, is SQTIHQWPATLVQPVGSPLSLECTVEGTSNPNLYWYRQAAGRGLQLLFYSVGIGQISSEVPQNLSASRPQDRQFILSSKKLLLSDSGFYLCAWRMGQRRPSALHFGNGTRLTVT.

The chain recombines TRBV19 with TRBJ2-3; D perhaps matches TRBD1 (7 bases). This CDR3 comprises 17 residues. V was shortened by 2 bases and J by 2 bases, with 17 bases between the two germline ends. Germline V gene sequence: CDR1 LNHDA, CDR2 SQIVND (reference sequence). CDR3 protein: CASSILRGASPTDTQYF. CDR3 DNA: TGTGCCAGTAGTATACTCAGGGGGGCCAGCCCCACAGATACGCAGTATTTT.

This clone was seen a few times. V and J are TRBV5-1 and TRBJ2-2; D gene uncertain. This CDR3 contains 15 residues. Trimming removed 0 bases from V and 6 bases from J, with 12 bases in between. In germline, CDR1 is SGHRS, CDR2 YFSETQ. CDR3 nucleotide sequence: TGCGCCAGCAGCTTGGGACTTGTGAGGTCCGGGGAGCTGTTTTTT. Protein product: CASSLGLVRSGELFF.

This sequence joins TRBV6-5 and TRBJ2-7; D perhaps matches TRBD2 (6 bases). Germline loops: CDR1 MNHEY, CDR2 SVGAGI. Trimming took 6 bases from V and 3 from J, leaving 9 bases between them. The CDR3 has 12 amino acids. CDR3 amino acids: CASRGLLYEQYF. CDR3 DNA sequence: TGTGCCAGCAGGGGACTCCTCTACGAGCAGTACTTC.

The chain has TRBV28 and TRBJ2-3, with a weak D call TRBD2 (5 bases). Germline values: CDR1 MDHEN, CDR2 SYDVKM. The CDR3 length is 15 residues. Trimming took 5 bases from V and 1 from J, leaving 13 bases between them. CDR3 sequence: CASSPRGTGTDTQYF. CDR3 nucleotides: TGTGCCAGCAGTCCCCGGGGAACGGGCACAGATACGCAGTATTTT.

CDR3 amino acids: CASSEAGTDEAFF. CDR3 nucleotide sequence: TGTGCCAGCAGTGAAGCCGGGACAGATGAAGCTTTCTTT. This sequence joins TRBV2 and TRBJ1-1, with 7 bases identical to TRBD1. The CDR3 covers 13 residues. The junction had 2 bases not matched to a gene; V was cut back by 0 bases and J by 7 bases. Germline V gives CDR1 SNHLY, CDR2 FYNNEI.

This clone has just one count. J is TRBJ1-4 and V is TRBV28; 8 bases fit TRBD1. The ends lost 4 bases at V and 3 bases at J; junction bases unmatched: 7. CDR3 length: 16 residues. Per the germline V gene, CDR1 is MDHEN and CDR2 is SYDVKM. The CDR3 is CASSSTDRASNEKLFF. Here the CDR3 DNA reads TGTGCCAGCAGTTCGACGGACAGGGCCTCTAATGAAAAACTGTTTTTT.

The V call is TRBV28, the J call TRBJ1-1; D possibly corresponds to TRBD1 (5 bases). Trimming cost V 6 bases and J 12 bases, with 17 bases left between them. In germline, CDR1 is MDHEN, CDR2 SYDVKM. CDR3 length: 12 residues. The CDR3 protein is CASRTGTDFPFF. The CDR3 DNA follows: TGTGCCAGCAGAACCGGGACGGACTTCCCTTTCTTT.

This rearrangement joins TRBV5-4 to TRBJ2-7, with D possibly called TRBD1 or TRBD2 (5 bases each). Trimming pared 0 bases from V and 6 bases from J, leaving 13 bases between. The CDR3 runs 14 residues. The germline V gene has CDR1 SGHNT and CDR2 YYREEE (reference sequence). The CDR3 is CASSLAGSAGEQYF. DNA for the CDR3: TGTGCCAGCAGCTTGGCAGGGTCTGCGGGCGAGCAGTACTTC.

The gene calls are TRBV10-3 and TRBJ2-6, with D unresolved. Trimming cost V 0 bases and J 1 base, with 1 base left between them. CDR3 size: 14 residues. CDR1 and CDR2 from the germline V gene are ENHRY and SYGVKD. The DNA for the CDR3 is TGTGCCATCAGTGAGTCATCTGGGGCCAACGTCCTGACTTTC. It yields the protein CAISESSGANVLTF.

This clone has a handful of counts. The genes are TRBV5-1 and TRBJ1-1, with D uncertain. Per the germline V gene, CDR1 is SGHRS and CDR2 is YFSETQ. The CDR3 totals 14 residues. The ends were cut back, 7 bases at V and 4 bases at J, with 17 bases in the middle. CDR3 DNA: TGCGCCAGCTCCCCGGACTCCCTCGGCACTGAAGCTTTCTTT. Residues: CASSPDSLGTEAFF.

In this sample, this clone turned up once. This chain joins TRBV11-1 and TRBJ2-3; TRBD1 might be the D (6 bases). V was clipped by 5 bases and J by 4 bases, with 22 bases between them. The CDR3 covers 17 residues. The germline V gene encodes CDR1 SGHAT and CDR2 FQDESV (reference sequence). Here the CDR3 reads CASSGPRGWSSPDTQYF. The CDR3 nucleotides read TGTGCCAGCAGCGGACCCAGGGGCTGGAGTTCGCCAGATACGCAGTATTTT. Full variable domain (rest looked up from reference TRBV11-1 and TRBJ2-3): EAEVAQSPRYKITEKSQAVAFWCDPISGHATLYWYRQILGQGPELLVQFQDESVVDDSQLPKDRFSAERLKGVDSTLKIQPAELGDSAMYLCASSGPRGWSSPDTQYFGPGTRLTVL.

The chain is built from TRBV13 and TRBJ2-3, with 10 nucleotides matching TRBD2. Germline CDR1 and CDR2: PRHDT and FYEKMQ (reference sequence). V shed 2 bases, J shed 1 base, and the junction held 15 bases outside the gene matches. The CDR3 extends over 20 amino acids. The CDR3 reads CASSLSSPSGGEIGTDTQYF. The DNA for the CDR3 is TGTGCCAGCAGCTTAAGTTCCCCCAGCGGGGGGGAGATTGGCACAGATACGCAGTATTTT.

The chain employs TRBV6-5 and TRBJ1-2; TRBD1 agrees at 8 bases. The V gene end was trimmed by 5 bases and the J gene end by 6 bases; junction bases not matched to a gene: 8. The CDR3 is 14 amino acids. CDR1 is MNHEY and CDR2 is SVGAGI in the germline V gene. The CDR3 spells CASSGGDRSNGYTF. DNA for the CDR3: TGTGCCAGCAGTGGGGGGGACAGGTCGAATGGCTACACCTTC.

The sample holds a few counts of this clone. The chain links TRBV29-1 to TRBJ2-3; 10 bases map to TRBD2. CDR1 and CDR2 from the germline V gene are SQVTM and ANQGSEA. CDR3 length equals 14 residues. The junction had 6 bases not matched to a gene; V was cut back by 5 bases and J by 4 bases. The chain's CDR3 is CSVHSGGRADTQYF. The CDR3 region has the DNA TGCAGCGTTCATAGCGGGGGGCGGGCAGATACGCAGTATTTT.

This clone was counted a single time. The chain joins TRBV5-1 to TRBJ1-2; D unresolved. With 4 bases removed from V and 4 bases from J, the gap between germline ends came to 11 bases. CDR1 is SGHRS, CDR2 YFSETQ, per germline. The CDR3 loop spans 13 amino acids. The CDR3 sequence is CASSEAGSYGYTF. CDR3 DNA sequence: TGCGCCAGCAGCGAAGCCGGGAGCTATGGCTACACCTTC. The entire variable domain, with the rest obtained from reference TRBV5-1 and TRBJ1-2, is as follows: KAGVTQTPRYLIKTRGQQVTLSCSPISGHRSVSWYQQTPGQGLQFLFEYFSETQRNKGNFPGRFSGRQFSNSRSEMNVSTLELGDSALYLCASSEAGSYGYTFGSGTRLTVV.

The chain is built from TRBV11-2 and TRBJ2-7; D might be TRBD2 (7 bases). The CDR3 totals 15 residues. Germline V gives CDR1 SGHAT, CDR2 FQNNGV. The germline V and J ends were trimmed by 5 bases and 3 bases, with 17 bases remaining between them. CDR3 sequence: CASSLVGGGHYEQYF. CDR3 bases: TGTGCCAGCAGCCTCGTCGGCGGGGGCCACTACGAGCAGTACTTC.

This rearrangement joins TRBV6-6 to TRBJ1-2; no clear D. V dropped 2 bases and J dropped 4 bases, with 8 bases sitting between them. Germline assignment: CDR1 MNHNY and CDR2 SVGAGI (reference sequence). This CDR3 has 13 amino acids. In DNA form, the CDR3 reads TGTGCCAGCAGTTACGGGTCCAGCTATGGCTACACCTTC. As protein: CASSYGSSYGYTF.

This clone has just one count. CDR3 DNA: TGTGCCAGCAGCGCACCCCGGGGGGGCGGCCAAGAGACCCAGTACTTC. It translates to CASSAPRGGGQETQYF. This chain links TRBV7-8 with TRBJ2-5; TRBD2 aligns across 8 bases. Germline V gene data show CDR1 as SGHVS and CDR2 as FQNEAQ. The CDR3 has 16 amino acids. V was clipped by 5 bases and J by 1 base; unmatched bases: 9.

The chain couples TRBV19 to TRBJ2-3, with D perhaps matching TRBD1 or TRBD2 (5 bases each). Germline V gene data show CDR1 as LNHDA and CDR2 as SQIVND (reference sequence). V was cut by 5 bases and J by 2 bases, with 14 bases left in between. The CDR3 runs to 15 residues. CDR3 coding DNA: TGTGCCAGTAGTGAACTAGGGGATTACACAGATACGCAGTATTTT. Its translation is CASSELGDYTDTQYF.